This is a list of T cell receptor beta chains from one sample in a study of OX40 agonist ivuxolimab in advanced cancers. Generated by immunoSEQ multiplex PCR, the TCRdb table keeps only in-frame clones and is missing some. The table lists 70,000 to 75,000 clones, 85% of them singletons. Sequencing was performed on CD4+ or CD8+ T cells sorted from blood, taken in a trial of the OX40 agonist ivuxolimab. These receptors all come from an adult with an advanced solid tumor such as melanoma, head and neck, liver or kidney cancer. CDR3s include the opening cysteine and the closing phenylalanine or tryptophan. D genes are given only for firm matches. Where a row states a size, it is once, few, many or the class of an expanded clone; other rows omit it.

j_gene: TRBJ2-6; v_gene: TRBV4-2; abundance: -; d_gene: -; CDR3nt: TGTGCCAGCAGCAGGACCACAGGGTCTGGGGCCAACGTCCTGACTTTC; CDR3aa: CASSRTTGSGANVLTF
j_gene: TRBJ1-4; v_gene: TRBV28; abundance: -; d_gene: TRBD1; CDR3nt: TGTGCCAGCAGTTCACAGGGGGCAGCTAATGAAAAACTGTTTTTT; CDR3aa: CASSSQGAANEKLFF
j_gene: TRBJ2-7; v_gene: TRBV27; abundance: -; d_gene: -; CDR3nt: TGTGCCAGCAGAGATTGGAACGAGCAGTACTTC; CDR3aa: CASRDWNEQYF
j_gene: TRBJ1-1; v_gene: TRBV12-2; abundance: -; d_gene: -; CDR3nt: TGTGCACGAATTCTCAGGGGGAAGAGGAACACTGAAGCTTTCTTT; CDR3aa: CARILRGKRNTEAFF
j_gene: TRBJ1-1; v_gene: TRBV7-8; abundance: -; d_gene: TRBD1; CDR3nt: TGTGCCAGCAGCGGGACAGCGGGCACTGAAGCTTTCTTT; CDR3aa: CASSGTAGTEAFF
j_gene: TRBJ1-3; v_gene: TRBV2; abundance: few; d_gene: -; CDR3nt: TGTGCCAGCAGTGAGAGGCGGAACTCTGGAAACACCATATATTTT; CDR3aa: CASSERRNSGNTIYF
j_gene: TRBJ2-3; v_gene: TRBV7-2; abundance: -; d_gene: TRBD2; CDR3nt: TGTGCCAGCAGCTCCAAACTAGCGGGAGATCGGACAGATACGCAGTATTTT; CDR3aa: CASSSKLAGDRTDTQYF
j_gene: TRBJ2-6; v_gene: TRBV9; abundance: -; d_gene: -; CDR3nt: TGTGCCAGCAGCCGGCCCCCGGGAGCCGGGTACTCTGGGGCCAACGTCCTGACTTTC; CDR3aa: CASSRPPGAGYSGANVLTF
j_gene: TRBJ1-6; v_gene: TRBV6-1; abundance: once; d_gene: -; CDR3nt: TGTGCCAGCAGTGAAGCAAAGGCAGGGAAAAGCTCCTATAATTCACCCCTCCACTTT; CDR3aa: CASSEAKAGKSSYNSPLHF
j_gene: TRBJ2-2; v_gene: TRBV21-1; abundance: -; d_gene: -; CDR3nt: TGTGCCAGCAGCAAACCGGGACTAGCGGGAGGGCCGAACACCGGGGAGCTGTTTTTT; CDR3aa: CASSKPGLAGGPNTGELFF